Listed here is a single TCR beta chain. Its antigen is unidentified. The use of a sample-barcoded 5' primer and a J-beta primer mix characterized a second PCR of about 7 to 12 cycles. One entry per CDR3 protein, called by TCRdb with MiXCR from the 5' RACE reads. The sample lists hundreds of thousands of distinct CDR3 sequences, around 31% occurring once. These data are taken from a study of blood T cells in healthy people across ages. The study's findings and limits: TCR beta diversity correlated strongly with naive T cell percentage. Per million T cells, the diversity of TCR beta decreased roughly linearly as age advanced. PBMCs that were unsorted prevented a conclusive naive versus antigen-experienced comparison.

The V end was cut by 7 bases, the J end by 2 bases, with 15 bases between. Germline CDR1 is MNHEY and CDR2 is SVGEGT. The CDR3 has 14 residues. The sample taken for sequencing was blood. The source is a woman aged 80 or older in good health. The J gene is TRBJ2-7, the V gene TRBV6-2 or TRBV6-3; the D is unclear. The CDR3 loop is CASKTPFPTYEQYF. DNA of the CDR3: TGTGCCAGCAAGACCCCCTTCCCAACCTACGAGCAGTACTTC.